This T cell receptor beta chain is from a study of blood T cell repertoires in COVID-19. Turning to the study itself: Donors in the United States, Italy and Spain gave samples during acute or convalescent COVID-19. The analysed material was cDNA or gDNA that came from T cells, B-cell-depleted T cells, or PBMCs.

As handled by the study authors: Reference gene primer amplification gave estimated nucleated cell counts. The data were produced by immunoSEQ multiplex PCR, yet TCRdb's version contains in-frame clones alone and is incomplete. V, J and clone size reflect that table, while D and trimming were determined from the DNA. This table holds hundreds of thousands of clones, about 82% found once. This clone appeared once. The junction departs from the called germline gene at one end, perhaps through a read error. Other DNA sequences in the sample encode the same CDR3. Per the germline V gene, CDR1 is LGHDT and CDR2 is YNNKEL (reference sequence). CDR3 length: 18 amino acids.

This TCR came from a woman aged 50 to 60 with active or convalescent COVID-19. The sample comprised peripheral blood. The rearrangement uses TRBV3-1 (or the pseudogene TRBV3-2) and TRBJ1-2, with 10 nucleotides matching TRBD1. The DNA for the CDR3 is TGCGCCAGCAGCCAAACCCTCCTCAGACAGGGGGCTGGCTATGGCTACACCTTC. This codes for CASSQTLLRQGAGYGYTF.